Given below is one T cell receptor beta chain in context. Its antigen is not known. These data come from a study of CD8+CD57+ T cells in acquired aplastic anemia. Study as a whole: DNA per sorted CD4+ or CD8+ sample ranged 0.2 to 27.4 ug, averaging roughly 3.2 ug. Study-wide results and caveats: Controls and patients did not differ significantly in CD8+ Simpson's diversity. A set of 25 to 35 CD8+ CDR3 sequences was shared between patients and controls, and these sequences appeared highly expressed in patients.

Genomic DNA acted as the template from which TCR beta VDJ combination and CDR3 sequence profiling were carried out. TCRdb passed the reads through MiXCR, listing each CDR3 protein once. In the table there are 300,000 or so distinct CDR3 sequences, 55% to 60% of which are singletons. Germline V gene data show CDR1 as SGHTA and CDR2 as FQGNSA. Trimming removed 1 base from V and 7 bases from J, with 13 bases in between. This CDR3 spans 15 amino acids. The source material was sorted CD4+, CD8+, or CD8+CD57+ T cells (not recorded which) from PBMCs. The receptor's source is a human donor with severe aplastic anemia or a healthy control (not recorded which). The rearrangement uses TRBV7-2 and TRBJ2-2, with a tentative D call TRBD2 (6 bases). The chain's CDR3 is CASSLVGGKGGELFF. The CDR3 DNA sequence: TGTGCCAGCAGCTTAGTTGGAGGGAAGGGCGGGGAGCTGTTTTTT.